Below, one TCR beta chain is given with its context. This entry is derived from a study of regulatory T cells in long-lasting Graves disease. CDR3 regions were amplified by Arm-PCR using iRepertoire HTBI primers to build TCR beta libraries. TCRdb independently ran MiXCR on the multiplex PCR reads; one entry per CDR3 protein. Of 200,000 to 250,000 distinct CDR3 sequences in the sample, approximately 20% were seen once. After removal of 5 bases from V and 5 bases from J, the junction contained 14 bases not matched to a gene. The CDR3 covers 16 residues. Germline values: CDR1 SGHAT, CDR2 FQNNGV. As for time point: newly diagnosed GD, antithyroid drugs for less than 3 months. Scientists built the TCR library using RNA that was extracted from PBMCs.

The chain employs TRBV11-2 and TRBJ2-7; 8 bases match TRBD2. This sequence was found in a female donor with Graves disease. Specimen: peripheral blood mononuclear cells (PBMCs), collected at new diagnosis, from a patient treated with antithyroid drugs. The CDR3, as DNA: TGTGCCAGCAGCCCGGCCCGGGCGGGGGGCCGGGACGAGCAGTACTTC. Its translation is CASSPARAGGRDEQYF.